This entry lists 21 T cell receptor beta chains sequenced from one sample in a study of blood T cell repertoires in COVID-19. Method: immunoSEQ multiplex PCR; TCRdb's copy keeps in-frame clones and lacks some. The table has tens of thousands of clones, approximately 80% seen once. The sequenced material came from peripheral blood. Source of these receptors: a human donor in a cohort sampled during active COVID-19.

As DNA, the CDR3 is TGCGCCAGCAGTGATCGGACAGGGTACTATGGCTACACCTTC. The encoded protein is CASSDRTGYYGYTF. The rearrangement links TRBV10-2 to TRBJ1-2; 8 bases fit TRBD1. Germline CDR1 WSHSY, CDR2 SAAADI. This CDR3 has 14 amino acids. V lost 3 bases and J lost 3; bases outside the gene matches: 3.

The rearrangement uses TRBV4-1 and TRBJ2-7; tentatively, D is TRBD1 (6 bases). Germline V gene lookup returns CDR1 MGHRA and CDR2 YSYEKL. V shed 5 bases and J shed 3 bases, with 11 bases lying between them. This CDR3 region has 13 residues. CDR3 nucleotide sequence: TGCGCCAGCAGCGACGGCAGGGGCTACGAGCAGTACTTC. Protein product: CASSDGRGYEQYF.

V gene TRBV5-6 combines with J gene TRBJ1-4, with TRBD1 matching over 10 bases. With V trimmed by 3 bases and J by 9 bases, 8 bases remained unmatched. The CDR3 covers 15 residues. The V gene's germline CDR1 is SGHDT and CDR2 YYEEEE. The CDR3 DNA reads TGTGCCAGCAGCTCTATACCGGGACAGGGGCAAAAACTGTTTTTT. It yields the protein CASSSIPGQGQKLFF.

The chain joins TRBV5-1 to TRBJ1-3; D is ambiguous. Germline V CDR1 and CDR2: SGHRS, YFSETQ. V was cut by 5 bases and J by 2 bases, with 11 bases left in between. The CDR3 contains 14 residues. This chain's CDR3 is CASRLDNPGNTIYF. Here the CDR3 DNA reads TGCGCCAGCAGACTTGACAACCCTGGAAACACCATATATTTT.

This chain connects TRBV7-3 to TRBJ2-1, with D possibly TRBD1 on 6 matching bases. The CDR3 spans 14 residues. CDR1 is SGHTA, CDR2 FQGTGA, per germline. V was trimmed by 0 bases and J by 7 bases, leaving 10 bases between them. In nucleotides, the CDR3 is TGTGCCAGCAGCTTAACGAATACAGGGAATGAGCAGTTCTTC. Protein: CASSLTNTGNEQFF.

The gene calls are TRBV10-1 and TRBJ1-1, with D possibly being TRBD1 (6 bases). Germline V gene lookup returns CDR1 WNHNN and CDR2 SYGVQD (reference sequence). The ends were cut back, 5 bases at V and 4 bases at J, with 14 bases in the middle. The CDR3 is made up of 14 amino acids. DNA for the CDR3: TGCGCCAGCAGTAGGACAGCGCCGGCCACTGAAGCTTTCTTT. Translated, it gives CASSRTAPATEAFF.

The CDR3 loop reads CASSIVDRAGPQHF. The CDR3 coding sequence is TGTGCCAGTAGTATAGTGGACAGGGCCGGCCCCCAGCATTTT. The chain is built from TRBV19 and TRBJ1-5, with 8 bases identical to TRBD1. Germline V gene lookup returns CDR1 LNHDA and CDR2 SQIVND (reference sequence). Unmatched junction bases numbered 6, after V lost 1 base and J lost 10 bases. There are 14 residues in the CDR3.

The chain joins TRBV16 to TRBJ2-7, with D possibly being TRBD2 (6 bases). Germline CDR1 reads KGHSY; CDR2 reads FQNENV. V was cut by 2 bases and J by 3 bases, with 11 bases left in between. This CDR3 comprises 14 residues. CDR3 in DNA: TGTGCCAGCAGCCAACGGGGGAGAAACTACGAGCAGTACTTC. This encodes CASSQRGRNYEQYF. Full variable domain (missing parts from reference TRBV16 and TRBJ2-7): GEEVAQTPKHLVRGEGQKAKLYCAPIKGHSYVFWYQQVLKNEFKFLISFQNENVFDETGMPKERFSAKCLPNSPCSLEIQATKLEDSAVYFCASSQRGRNYEQYFGPGTRLTVT.

The V gene is TRBV5-1, the J gene TRBJ2-5, with 12 bases fitting TRBD1. This CDR3 spans 16 amino acids. The J segment lost 1 base and the V segment lost 7 bases, leaving 8 bases of the junction unmatched. The germline V gene encodes CDR1 SGHRS and CDR2 YFSETQ. The CDR3 region is CASGPGQGARQETQYF. The DNA for the CDR3 is TGCGCCAGCGGGCCGGGACAGGGGGCGCGCCAAGAGACCCAGTACTTC.

This chain links TRBV7-9 with TRBJ1-1, with D uncertain. The CDR3 length is 12 residues. V was shortened by 1 base and J by 11 bases, with 11 bases between the two germline ends. The germline V gene has CDR1 SEHNR and CDR2 FQNEAQ (reference sequence). The CDR3 protein is CASSLGRRPAFF. The CDR3 nucleotides are TGTGCCAGCAGCTTAGGGAGAAGGCCGGCTTTCTTT.

This chain joins TRBV15 and TRBJ1-1; 10 bases are shared with TRBD1. The ends lost 4 bases at V and 4 bases at J; junction bases unmatched: 6. The CDR3 totals 15 residues. Germline V lookup: CDR1 LNHNV, CDR2 YYDKDF (reference sequence). Here the CDR3 reads CATSTRQGAGTEAFF. Written as DNA, the CDR3 is TGTGCCACCAGCACTCGACAGGGGGCAGGCACTGAAGCTTTCTTT.

To note about this clone: This specimen includes other DNA sequences encoding the same CDR3. The chain employs TRBV6-6 and TRBJ2-5, with 9 nucleotides matching TRBD1. Germline assignment: CDR1 MNHNY and CDR2 SVGAGI (reference sequence). V shed 0 bases and J 2 bases; nucleotides not matched to a gene: 1. The CDR3 is 15 residues long. DNA of the CDR3: TGTGCCAGCAGTTACTCGGGACAGGGACAAGAGACCCAGTACTTC. Translation gives CASSYSGQGQETQYF.

V is TRBV5-5 and J is TRBJ1-2; no firm D call. This CDR3 spans 15 amino acids. Germline V lookup: CDR1 SGHKS, CDR2 YYEKEE (reference sequence). V was clipped by 2 bases and J by 0 bases, with 11 bases between them. The CDR3 sequence is CASSFTAIANYGYTF. CDR3 DNA sequence: TGTGCCAGCAGCTTCACTGCGATAGCTAACTATGGCTACACCTTC.

The rearrangement joins TRBV7-9 to TRBJ2-7; 7 bases agree with TRBD2. J was trimmed by 6 bases and V by 6 bases; bases with no gene match: 5. The CDR3 covers 12 residues. CDR1 is SEHNR and CDR2 is FQNEAQ in the germline V gene (reference sequence). The CDR3 sequence is CASRSSGGEQYF. The CDR3 nucleotides are TGTGCCAGCAGATCCTCGGGGGGCGAGCAGTACTTC.

This chain uses TRBV28 with TRBJ2-4, with D perhaps TRBD1 (5 bases). V lost 6 bases, J lost 0 bases, and 15 bases lay in between. The germline V gene encodes CDR1 MDHEN and CDR2 SYDVKM. CDR3 length equals 16 residues. CDR3 nucleotides: TGTGCCAGCAGGGACGGACCCAGGGTAGCCAAAAACATTCAGTACTTC. Its protein product is CASRDGPRVAKNIQYF.

V usage is TRBV12-3 or TRBV12-4 and J usage is TRBJ1-6; no firm D call. V was shortened by 7 bases and J by 7 bases, with 11 bases between the two germline ends. The CDR3 is 13 amino acids. This CDR3 reads CASILGENSPLHF. The CDR3 DNA follows: TGTGCCAGCATCCTTGGTGAGAATTCACCCCTCCACTTT.

This clone was picked up a small number of times. This chain joins TRBV6-5 and TRBJ1-6, with 8 bases identical to TRBD1. Germline trimming cut 6 bases from V and 9 bases from J; bases unmatched to any gene: 10. CDR1 is MNHEY, CDR2 SVGAGI, per germline. This CDR3 is 15 amino acids long. CDR3 region: CASSKTRQGTSPLHF. In DNA form, the CDR3 reads TGTGCCAGCAGCAAAACGCGACAGGGGACTTCACCCCTCCACTTT.

The chain links TRBV19 to TRBJ2-7; 9 bases map to TRBD2. Germline assignment: CDR1 LNHDA and CDR2 SQIVND (reference sequence). The CDR3 has 15 amino acids. J lost 3 bases, V lost 7 bases, and 10 bases had no gene match. The DNA for the CDR3 is TGTGCCAGTACTCTGAGCGGGGGGCCCGGCTACGAGCAGTACTTC. It yields the protein CASTLSGGPGYEQYF.

The CDR3 DNA reads TGTGCCAGCAGTTTCAGGGGCTATGGCTACACCTTC. Protein product: CASSFRGYGYTF. The chain carries TRBV27 and TRBJ1-2, with D maybe TRBD1 (6 bases). Trimming removed 3 bases from V and 4 bases from J, with 6 bases in between. Germline lookup yields CDR1 MNHEY and CDR2 SMNVEV (reference sequence). The CDR3 is 12 amino acids.

The chain combines TRBV7-9 with TRBJ1-2; 10 bases match TRBD1. The CDR3 has 14 residues. Looked up from germline, CDR1 is SEHNR and CDR2 is FQNEAQ (reference sequence). V shed 5 bases, J shed 10 bases, and the junction held 10 bases outside the gene matches. CDR3 DNA sequence: TGTGCCAGCAGCAGGTCCGGGGACAGGGGACCCTACACCTTC. As protein: CASSRSGDRGPYTF.

The chain recombines TRBV2 with TRBJ2-7; D is perhaps TRBD1 (6 bases). The CDR3 loop spans 13 amino acids. Germline assignment: CDR1 SNHLY and CDR2 FYNNEI. V was shortened by 10 bases and J by 1 base, with 14 bases between the two germline ends. CDR3 DNA: TGTGCCACCGCAGGGGTAGCATCCTACGAGCAGTACTTC. Its translation: CATAGVASYEQYF.